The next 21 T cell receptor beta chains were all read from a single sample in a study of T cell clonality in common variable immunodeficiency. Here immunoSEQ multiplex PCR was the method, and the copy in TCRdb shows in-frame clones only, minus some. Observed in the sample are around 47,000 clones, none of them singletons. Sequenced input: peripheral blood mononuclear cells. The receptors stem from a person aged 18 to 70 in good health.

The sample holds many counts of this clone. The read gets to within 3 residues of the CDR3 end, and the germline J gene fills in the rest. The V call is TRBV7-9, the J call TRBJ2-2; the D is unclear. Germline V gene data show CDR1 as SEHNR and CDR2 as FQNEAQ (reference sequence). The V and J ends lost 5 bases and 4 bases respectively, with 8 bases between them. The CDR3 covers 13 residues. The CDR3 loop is CASSPQGTGELFF. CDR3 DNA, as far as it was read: TGTGCCAGCAGCCCACAAGGCACCGGGGAG. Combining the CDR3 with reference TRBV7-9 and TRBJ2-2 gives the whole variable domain DTGVSQNPRHKITKRGQNVTFRCDPISEHNRLYWYRQTLGQGPEFLTYFQNEAQLEKSRLLSDRFSAERPKGSFSTLEIQRTEQGDSAMYLCASSPQGTGELFFGEGSRLTVL.

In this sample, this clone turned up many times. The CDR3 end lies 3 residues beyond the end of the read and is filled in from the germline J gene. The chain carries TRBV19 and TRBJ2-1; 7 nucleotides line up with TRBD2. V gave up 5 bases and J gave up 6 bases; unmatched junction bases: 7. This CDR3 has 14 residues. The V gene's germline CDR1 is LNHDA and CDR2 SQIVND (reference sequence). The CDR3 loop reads CASSVVAGRNEQFF. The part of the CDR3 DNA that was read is TGTGCCAGTAGTGTAGTAGCGGGCCGCAATGAG.

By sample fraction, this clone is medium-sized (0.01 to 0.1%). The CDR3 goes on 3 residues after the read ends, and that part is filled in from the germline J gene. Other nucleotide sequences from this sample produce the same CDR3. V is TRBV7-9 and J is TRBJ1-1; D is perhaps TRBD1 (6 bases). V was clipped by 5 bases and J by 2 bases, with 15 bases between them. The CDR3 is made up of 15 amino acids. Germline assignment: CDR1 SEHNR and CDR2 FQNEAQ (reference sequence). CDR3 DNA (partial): TGTGCCAGCAGCCCACCCACAGGGAGTAACACTGAA. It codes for CASSPPTGSNTE. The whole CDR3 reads CASSPPTGSNTEAFF.

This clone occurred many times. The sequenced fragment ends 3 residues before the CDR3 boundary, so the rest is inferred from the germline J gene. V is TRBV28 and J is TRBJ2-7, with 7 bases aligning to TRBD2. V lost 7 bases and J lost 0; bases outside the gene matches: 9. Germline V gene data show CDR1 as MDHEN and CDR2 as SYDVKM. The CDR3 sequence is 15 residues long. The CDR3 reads CASTPGGADSYEQYF. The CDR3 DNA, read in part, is TGTGCCAGCACCCCGGGGGGAGCGGACTCCTACGAG. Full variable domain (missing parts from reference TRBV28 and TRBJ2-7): DVKVTQSSRYLVKRTGEKVFLECVQDMDHENMFWYRQDPGLGLRLIYFSYDVKMKEKGDIPEGYSVSREKKERFSLILESASTNQTSMYLCASTPGGADSYEQYFGPGTRLTVT.

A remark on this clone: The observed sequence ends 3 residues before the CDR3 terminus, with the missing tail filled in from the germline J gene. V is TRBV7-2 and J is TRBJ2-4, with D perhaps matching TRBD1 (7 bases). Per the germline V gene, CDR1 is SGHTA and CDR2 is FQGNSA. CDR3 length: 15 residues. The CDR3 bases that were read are TGTGCCAGCAGCTTGTACAGGGGAGGCAATCAGCCT. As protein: CASSLYRGGNQP. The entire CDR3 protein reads CASSLYRGGNQPQYF.

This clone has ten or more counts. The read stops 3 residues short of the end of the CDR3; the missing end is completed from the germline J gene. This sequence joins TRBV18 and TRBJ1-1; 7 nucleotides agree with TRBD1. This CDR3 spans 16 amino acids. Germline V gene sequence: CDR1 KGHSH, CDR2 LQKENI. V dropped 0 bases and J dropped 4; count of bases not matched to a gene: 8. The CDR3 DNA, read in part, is TGTGCCAGCTCACCACCGAGTAGGAGGGGGCTCACTGAA. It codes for CASSPPSRRGLTE. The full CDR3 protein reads CASSPPSRRGLTEAFF.

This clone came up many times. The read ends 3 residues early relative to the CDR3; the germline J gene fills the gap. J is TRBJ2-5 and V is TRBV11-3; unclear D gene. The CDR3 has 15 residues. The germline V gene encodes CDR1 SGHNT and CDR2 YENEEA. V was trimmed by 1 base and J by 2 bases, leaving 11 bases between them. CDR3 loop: CASSLGVSLQETQYF. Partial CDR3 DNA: TGTGCCAGCAGCTTAGGCGTCTCCTTACAAGAGACC.

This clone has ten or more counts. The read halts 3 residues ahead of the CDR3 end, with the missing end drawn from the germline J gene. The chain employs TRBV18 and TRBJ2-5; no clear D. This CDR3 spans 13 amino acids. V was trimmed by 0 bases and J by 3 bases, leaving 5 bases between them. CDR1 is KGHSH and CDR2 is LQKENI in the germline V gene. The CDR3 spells CASSPPREETQYF. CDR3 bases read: TGTGCCAGCTCACCACCCCGGGAAGAGACC.

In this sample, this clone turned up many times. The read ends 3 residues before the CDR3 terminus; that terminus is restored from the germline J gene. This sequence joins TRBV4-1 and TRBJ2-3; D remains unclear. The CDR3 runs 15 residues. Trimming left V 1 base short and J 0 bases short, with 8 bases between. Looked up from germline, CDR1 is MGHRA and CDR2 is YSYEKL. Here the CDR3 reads CASSQVRTSTDTQYF. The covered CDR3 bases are TGCGCCAGCAGCCAAGTTCGTACTAGCACAGATACG.

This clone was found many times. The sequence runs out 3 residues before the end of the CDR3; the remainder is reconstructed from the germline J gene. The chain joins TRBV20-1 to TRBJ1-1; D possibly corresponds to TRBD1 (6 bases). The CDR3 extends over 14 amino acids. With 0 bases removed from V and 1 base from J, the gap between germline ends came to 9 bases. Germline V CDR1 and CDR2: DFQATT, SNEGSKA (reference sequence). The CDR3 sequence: CSARDLTGNTEAFF. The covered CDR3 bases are TGCAGTGCTAGAGATCTGACAGGGAACACTGAA.

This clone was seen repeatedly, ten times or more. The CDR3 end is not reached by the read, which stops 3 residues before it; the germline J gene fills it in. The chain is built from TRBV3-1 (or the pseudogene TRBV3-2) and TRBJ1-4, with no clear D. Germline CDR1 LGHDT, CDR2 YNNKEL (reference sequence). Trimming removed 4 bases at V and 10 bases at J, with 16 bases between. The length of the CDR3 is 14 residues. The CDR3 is CASSPSNQRAKLFF. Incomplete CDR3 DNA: TGTGCCAGCAGCCCAAGTAATCAGAGGGCAAAA.

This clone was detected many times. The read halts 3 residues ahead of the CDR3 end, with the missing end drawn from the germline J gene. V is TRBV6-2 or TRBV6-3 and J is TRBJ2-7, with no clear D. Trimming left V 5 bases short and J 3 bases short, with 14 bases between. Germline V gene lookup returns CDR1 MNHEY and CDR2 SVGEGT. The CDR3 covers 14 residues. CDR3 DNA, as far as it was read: TGTGCCAGCAGTCGTGACAATCTCTTCTACGAG. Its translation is CASSRDNLFYE. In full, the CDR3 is CASSRDNLFYEQYF.

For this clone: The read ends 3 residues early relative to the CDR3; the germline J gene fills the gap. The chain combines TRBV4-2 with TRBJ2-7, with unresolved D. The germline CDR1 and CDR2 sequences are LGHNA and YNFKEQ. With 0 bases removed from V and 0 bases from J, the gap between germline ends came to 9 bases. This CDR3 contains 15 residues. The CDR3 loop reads CASSQDLGTSYEQYF. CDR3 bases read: TGTGCCAGCAGCCAAGACCTCGGTACCTCCTACGAG.

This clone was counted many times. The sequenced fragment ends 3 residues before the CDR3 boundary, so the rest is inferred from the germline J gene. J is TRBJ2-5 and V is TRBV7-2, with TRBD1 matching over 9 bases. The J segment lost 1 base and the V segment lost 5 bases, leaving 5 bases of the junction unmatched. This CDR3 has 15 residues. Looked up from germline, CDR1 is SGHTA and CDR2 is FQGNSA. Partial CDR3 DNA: TGTGCCAGCAGCAAACAGGGACAGGGCCAAGAGACC. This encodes CASSKQGQGQET. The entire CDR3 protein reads CASSKQGQGQETQYF.

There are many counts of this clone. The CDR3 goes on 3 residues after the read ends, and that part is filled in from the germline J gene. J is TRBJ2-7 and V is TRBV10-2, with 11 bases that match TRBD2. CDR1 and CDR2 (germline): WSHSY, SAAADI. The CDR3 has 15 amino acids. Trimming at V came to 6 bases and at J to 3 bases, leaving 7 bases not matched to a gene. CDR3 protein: CASSGTSGRLYEQYF. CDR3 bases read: TGCGCCAGCAGCGGGACTAGCGGCCGCCTCTACGAG.

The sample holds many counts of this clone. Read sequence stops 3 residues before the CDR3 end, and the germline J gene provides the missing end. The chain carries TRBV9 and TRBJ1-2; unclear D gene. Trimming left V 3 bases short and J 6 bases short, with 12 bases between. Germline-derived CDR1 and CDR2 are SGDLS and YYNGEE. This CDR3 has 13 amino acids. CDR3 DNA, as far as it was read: TGTGCCAGCAGCGACCCCCCAAGGGATGGC. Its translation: CASSDPPRDG. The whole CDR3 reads CASSDPPRDGYTF.

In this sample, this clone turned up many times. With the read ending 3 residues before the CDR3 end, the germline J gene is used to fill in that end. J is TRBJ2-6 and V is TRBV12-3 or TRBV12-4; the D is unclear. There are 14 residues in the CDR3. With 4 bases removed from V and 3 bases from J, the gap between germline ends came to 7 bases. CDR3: CASSSQHGANVLTF. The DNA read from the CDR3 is TGTGCCAGCAGTTCCCAACATGGGGCCAACGTC.

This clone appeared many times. The CDR3 sequence: CASSPDRGRKAFF. The sequenced CDR3 bases are TGTGCCAGCAGCCCCGACAGGGGGCGTAAA. The chain has TRBV7-3 and TRBJ1-1; 10 nucleotides line up with TRBD1. The CDR3 end lies 3 residues beyond the end of the read and is filled in from the germline J gene. The V gene's germline CDR1 is SGHTA and CDR2 FQGTGA. The CDR3 extends over 13 amino acids. The full variable domain, its missing parts supplied by reference TRBV7-3 and TRBJ1-1, is GAGVSQTPSNKVTEKGKYVELRCDPISGHTALYWYRQSLGQGPEFLIYFQGTGAADDSGLPNDRFFAVRPEGSVSTLKIQRTERGDSAVYLCASSPDRGRKAFFGQGTRLTVV.

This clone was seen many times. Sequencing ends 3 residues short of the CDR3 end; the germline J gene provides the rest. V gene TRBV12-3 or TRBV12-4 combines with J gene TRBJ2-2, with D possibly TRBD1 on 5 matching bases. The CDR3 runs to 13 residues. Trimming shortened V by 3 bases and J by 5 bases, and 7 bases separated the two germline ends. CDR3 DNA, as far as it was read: TGTGCCAGCAGTTTTTCAGGGACCGGGGAG. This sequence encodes CASSFSGTGE. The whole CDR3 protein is CASSFSGTGELFF.

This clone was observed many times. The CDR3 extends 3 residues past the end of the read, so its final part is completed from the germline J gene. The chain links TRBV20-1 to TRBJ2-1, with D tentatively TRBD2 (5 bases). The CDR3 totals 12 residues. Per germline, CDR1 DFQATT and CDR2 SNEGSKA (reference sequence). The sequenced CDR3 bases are TGCAGGATACTAGGCTCCTACAATGAG. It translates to CRILGSYNE. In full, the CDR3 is CRILGSYNEQFF.

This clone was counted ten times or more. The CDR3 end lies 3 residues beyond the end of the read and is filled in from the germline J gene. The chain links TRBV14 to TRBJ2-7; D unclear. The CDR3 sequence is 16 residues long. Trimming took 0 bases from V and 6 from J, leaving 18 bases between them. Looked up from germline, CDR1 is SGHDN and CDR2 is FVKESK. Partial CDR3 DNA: TGTGCCAGCAGCCAAGATCACCCAGGTGTACGTACCGAG. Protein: CASSQDHPGVRTE. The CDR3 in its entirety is CASSQDHPGVRTEQYF.